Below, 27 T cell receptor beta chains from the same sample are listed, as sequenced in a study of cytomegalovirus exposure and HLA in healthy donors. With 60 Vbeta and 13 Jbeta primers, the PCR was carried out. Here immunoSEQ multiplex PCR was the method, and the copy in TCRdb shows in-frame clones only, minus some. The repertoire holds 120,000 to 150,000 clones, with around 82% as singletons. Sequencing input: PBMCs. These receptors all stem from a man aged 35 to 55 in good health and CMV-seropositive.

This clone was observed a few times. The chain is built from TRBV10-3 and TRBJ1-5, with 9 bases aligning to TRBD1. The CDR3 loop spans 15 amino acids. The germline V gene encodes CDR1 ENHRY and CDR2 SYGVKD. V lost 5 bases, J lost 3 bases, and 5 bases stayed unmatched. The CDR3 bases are TGTGCCATCAGTCCCGGGACAGGGTTCAATCAGCCCCAGCATTTT. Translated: CAISPGTGFNQPQHF.

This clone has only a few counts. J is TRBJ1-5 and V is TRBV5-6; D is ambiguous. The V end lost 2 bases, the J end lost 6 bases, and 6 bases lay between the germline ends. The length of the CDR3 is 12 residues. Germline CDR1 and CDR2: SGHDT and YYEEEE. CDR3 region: CASSLGVQPQHF. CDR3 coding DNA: TGTGCCAGCAGCTTAGGAGTTCAGCCCCAGCATTTT.

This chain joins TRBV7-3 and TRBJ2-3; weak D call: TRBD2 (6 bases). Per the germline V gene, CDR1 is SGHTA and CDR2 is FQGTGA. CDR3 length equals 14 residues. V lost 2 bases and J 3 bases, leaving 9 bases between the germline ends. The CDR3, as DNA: TGTGCCAGCAGCTTAGCGGGACCTACAGATACGCAGTATTTT. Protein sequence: CASSLAGPTDTQYF.

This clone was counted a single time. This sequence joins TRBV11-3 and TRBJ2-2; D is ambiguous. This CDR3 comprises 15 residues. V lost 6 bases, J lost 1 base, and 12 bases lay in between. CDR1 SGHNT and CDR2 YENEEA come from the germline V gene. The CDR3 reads CASRPGHGNTGELFF. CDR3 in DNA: TGTGCCAGCAGACCCGGTCACGGGAACACCGGGGAGCTGTTTTTT. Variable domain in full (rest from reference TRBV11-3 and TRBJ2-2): EAGVVQSPRYKIIEKKQPVAFWCNPISGHNTLYWYLQNLGQGPELLIRYENEEAVDDSQLPKDRFSAERLKGVDSTLKIQPAELGDSAVYLCASRPGHGNTGELFFGEGSRLTVL.

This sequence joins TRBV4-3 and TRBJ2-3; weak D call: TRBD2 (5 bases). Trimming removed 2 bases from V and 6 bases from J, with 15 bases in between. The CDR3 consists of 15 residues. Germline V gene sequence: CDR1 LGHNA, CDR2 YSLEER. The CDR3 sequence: CASSQNPGTGDTQYF. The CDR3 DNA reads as TGCGCCAGCAGCCAAAACCCGGGAACCGGGGATACGCAGTATTTT.

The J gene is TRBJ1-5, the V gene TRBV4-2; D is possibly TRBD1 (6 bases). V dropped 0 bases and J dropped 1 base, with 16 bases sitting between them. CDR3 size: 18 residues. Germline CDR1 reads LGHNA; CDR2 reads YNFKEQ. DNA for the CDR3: TGTGCCAGCAGCCAAGAGGGAGGGGGGGGCTCGAGCAATCAGCCCCAGCATTTT. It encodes CASSQEGGGGSSNQPQHF.

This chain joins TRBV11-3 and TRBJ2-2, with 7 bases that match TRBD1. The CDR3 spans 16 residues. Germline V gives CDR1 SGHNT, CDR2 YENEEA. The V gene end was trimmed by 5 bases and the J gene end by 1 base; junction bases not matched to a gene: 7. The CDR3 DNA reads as TGTGCCAGCAGCCAGAGGGGACAGCAGAACACCGGGGAGCTGTTTTTT. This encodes CASSQRGQQNTGELFF.

CDR3 nucleotides: TGCGCCAGCAGCTTGGAAGGGACAGAGGAGCAGTACTTC. It encodes CASSLEGTEEQYF. This rearrangement joins TRBV5-1 to TRBJ2-7, with 7 bases matching TRBD1. Per the germline V gene, CDR1 is SGHRS and CDR2 is YFSETQ. The CDR3 spans 13 residues. The trim removed 0 bases at V and 7 bases at J, leaving 4 bases unmatched.

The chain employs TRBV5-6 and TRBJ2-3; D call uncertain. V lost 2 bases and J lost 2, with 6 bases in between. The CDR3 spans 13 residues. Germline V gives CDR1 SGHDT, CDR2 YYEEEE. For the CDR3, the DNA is TGTGCCAGCAGCTTCGGAGACACAGATACGCAGTATTTT. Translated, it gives CASSFGDTDTQYF.

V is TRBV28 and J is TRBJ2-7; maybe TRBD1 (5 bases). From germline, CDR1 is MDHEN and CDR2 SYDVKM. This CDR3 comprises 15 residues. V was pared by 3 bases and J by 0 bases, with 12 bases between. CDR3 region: CASSFSQGSSYEQYF. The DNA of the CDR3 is TGTGCCAGCAGTTTCAGTCAGGGTAGCTCCTACGAGCAGTACTTC.

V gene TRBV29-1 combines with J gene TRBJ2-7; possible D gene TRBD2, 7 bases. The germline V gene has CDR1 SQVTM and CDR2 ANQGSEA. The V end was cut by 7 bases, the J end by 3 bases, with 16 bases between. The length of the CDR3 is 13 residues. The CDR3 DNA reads TGCAGCGCGGACCTGGGAGGGGGCTACGAGCAGTACTTC. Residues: CSADLGGGYEQYF.

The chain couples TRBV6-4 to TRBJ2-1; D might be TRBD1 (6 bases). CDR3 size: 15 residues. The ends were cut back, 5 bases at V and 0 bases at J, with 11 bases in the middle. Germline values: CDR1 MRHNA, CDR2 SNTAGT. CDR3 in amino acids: CASSQDRNSYNEQFF. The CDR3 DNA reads TGTGCCAGCAGTCAAGACAGGAACTCCTACAATGAGCAGTTCTTC.

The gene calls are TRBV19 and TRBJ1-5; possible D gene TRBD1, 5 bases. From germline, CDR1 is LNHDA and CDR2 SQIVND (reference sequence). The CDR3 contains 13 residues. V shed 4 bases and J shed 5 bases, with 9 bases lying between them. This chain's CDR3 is CASSTRQHQPQHF. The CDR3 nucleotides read TGTGCCAGTAGTACACGACAGCATCAGCCCCAGCATTTT.

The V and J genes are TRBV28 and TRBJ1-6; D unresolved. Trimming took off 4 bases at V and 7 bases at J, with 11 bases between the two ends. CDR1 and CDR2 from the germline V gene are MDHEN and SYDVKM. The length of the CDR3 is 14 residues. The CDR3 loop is CASSSAGLNSPLHF. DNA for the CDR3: TGTGCCAGCAGTTCGGCGGGGTTGAATTCACCCCTCCACTTT.

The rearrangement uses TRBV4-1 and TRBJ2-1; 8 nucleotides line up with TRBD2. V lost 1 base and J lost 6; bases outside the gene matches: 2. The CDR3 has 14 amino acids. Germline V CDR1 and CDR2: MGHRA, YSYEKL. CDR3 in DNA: TGCGCCAGCAGCCAAGGACTAGCGTTCAATGAGCAGTTCTTC. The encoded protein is CASSQGLAFNEQFF.

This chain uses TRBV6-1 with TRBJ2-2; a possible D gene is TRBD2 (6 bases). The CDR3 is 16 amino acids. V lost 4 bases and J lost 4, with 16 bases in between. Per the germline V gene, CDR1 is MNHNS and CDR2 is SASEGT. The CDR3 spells CASSAIGGKTTGELFF. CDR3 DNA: TGTGCCAGCAGTGCCATAGGAGGGAAAACCACCGGGGAGCTGTTTTTT.

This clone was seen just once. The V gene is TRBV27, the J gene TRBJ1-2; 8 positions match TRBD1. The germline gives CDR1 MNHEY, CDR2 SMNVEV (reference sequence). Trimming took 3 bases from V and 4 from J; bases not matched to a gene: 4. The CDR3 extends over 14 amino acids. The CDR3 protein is CASSFGQGGYGYTF. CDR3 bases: TGTGCCAGCAGTTTTGGACAGGGAGGCTATGGCTACACCTTC.

CDR3 sequence reads: CASSLAPSSGGGYEQYF. The CDR3, as DNA: TGTGCCAGCAGCTTAGCTCCATCTAGCGGGGGGGGTTACGAGCAGTACTTC. This chain connects TRBV7-2 to TRBJ2-7; 12 nucleotides line up with TRBD2. The V segment lost 0 bases and the J segment 4 bases; nucleotides outside the gene matches: 7. The CDR3 runs to 17 residues. CDR1 is SGHTA and CDR2 is FQGNSA in the germline V gene.

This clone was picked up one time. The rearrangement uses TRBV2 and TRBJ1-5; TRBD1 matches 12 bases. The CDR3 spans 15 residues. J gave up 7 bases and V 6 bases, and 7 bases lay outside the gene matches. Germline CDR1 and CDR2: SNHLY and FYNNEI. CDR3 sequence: CASRGTGGAGQPQHF. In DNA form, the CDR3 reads TGTGCCAGCAGAGGGACAGGGGGCGCCGGGCAGCCCCAGCATTTT.

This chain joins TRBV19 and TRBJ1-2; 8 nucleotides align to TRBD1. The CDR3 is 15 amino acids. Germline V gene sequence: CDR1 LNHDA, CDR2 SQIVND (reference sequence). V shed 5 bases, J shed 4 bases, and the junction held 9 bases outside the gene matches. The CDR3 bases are TGTGCCAGTAGTGACCCAGGGGGCGAATCCTATGGCTACACCTTC. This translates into CASSDPGGESYGYTF.

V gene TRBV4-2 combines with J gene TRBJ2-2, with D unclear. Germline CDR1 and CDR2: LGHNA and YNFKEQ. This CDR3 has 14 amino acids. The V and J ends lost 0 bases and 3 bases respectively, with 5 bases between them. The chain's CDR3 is CASSQEQYTGELFF. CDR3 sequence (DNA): TGTGCCAGCAGCCAAGAGCAGTACACCGGGGAGCTGTTTTTT.

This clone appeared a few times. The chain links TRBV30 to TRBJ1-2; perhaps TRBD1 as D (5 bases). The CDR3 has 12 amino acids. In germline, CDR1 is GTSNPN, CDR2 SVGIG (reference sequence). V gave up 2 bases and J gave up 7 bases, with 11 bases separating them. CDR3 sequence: CAWSYVGGGYTF. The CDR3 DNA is TGTGCCTGGAGTTATGTCGGGGGTGGCTACACCTTC.

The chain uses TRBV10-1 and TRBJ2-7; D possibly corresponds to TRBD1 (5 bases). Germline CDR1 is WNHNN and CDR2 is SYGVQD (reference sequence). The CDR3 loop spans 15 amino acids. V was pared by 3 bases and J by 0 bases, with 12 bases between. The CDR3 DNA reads TGCGCCAGCAGTGACCAGGACATATTCTCCTACGAGCAGTACTTC. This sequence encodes CASSDQDIFSYEQYF.

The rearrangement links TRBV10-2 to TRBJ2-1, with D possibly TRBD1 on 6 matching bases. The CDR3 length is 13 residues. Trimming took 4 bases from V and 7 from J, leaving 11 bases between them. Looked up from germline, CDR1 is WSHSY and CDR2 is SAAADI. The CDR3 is CASSGSGTNEQFF. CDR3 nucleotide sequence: TGCGCCAGCAGTGGTTCAGGGACAAATGAGCAGTTCTTC.

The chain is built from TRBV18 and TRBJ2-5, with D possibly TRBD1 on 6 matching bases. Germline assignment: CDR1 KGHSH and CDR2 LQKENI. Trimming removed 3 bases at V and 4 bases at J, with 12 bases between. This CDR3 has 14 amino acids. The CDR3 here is CASSPLQGTETQYF. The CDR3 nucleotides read TGTGCCAGCTCACCCCTACAGGGAACAGAGACCCAGTACTTC.

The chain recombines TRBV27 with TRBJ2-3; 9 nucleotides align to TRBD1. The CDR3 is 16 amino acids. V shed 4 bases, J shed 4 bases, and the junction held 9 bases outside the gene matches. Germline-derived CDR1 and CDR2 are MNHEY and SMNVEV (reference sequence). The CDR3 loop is CASSSHGTGRADTQYF. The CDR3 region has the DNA TGTGCCAGCAGTTCTCACGGGACAGGGAGAGCAGATACGCAGTATTTT.

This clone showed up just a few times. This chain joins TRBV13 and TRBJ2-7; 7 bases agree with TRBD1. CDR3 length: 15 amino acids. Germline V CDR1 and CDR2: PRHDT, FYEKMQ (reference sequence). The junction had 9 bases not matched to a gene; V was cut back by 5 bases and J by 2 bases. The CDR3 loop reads CASSILDRFPYEQYF. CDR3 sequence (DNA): TGTGCCAGCAGCATATTGGACAGGTTTCCCTACGAGCAGTACTTC. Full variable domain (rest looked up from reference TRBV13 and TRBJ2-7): AAGVIQSPRHLIKEKRETATLKCYPIPRHDTVYWYQQGPGQDPQFLISFYEKMQSDKGSIPDRFSAQQFSDYHSELNMSSLELGDSALYFCASSILDRFPYEQYFGPGTRLTVT.